Shown below are 5 T cell receptor beta chains from a single sample sequenced in a study of T cells in Graves' hyperthyroidism and ophthalmopathy. RNA transcripts yielded amplified TCR beta CDR3 regions. First-round RT-PCR of the TCR CDR3 relied on the HTBI primer set. TCRdb reprocessed the multiplex PCR reads with MiXCR, giving one entry per CDR3 protein. This repertoire shows approximately 350,000 distinct CDR3 sequences, roughly 15% found once; its top ten account for under 25%. Sequenced material: blood. These receptors were collected from a woman aged 60-75 years with Graves' ophthalmopathy.

A few counts support this clonotype. The CDR3 reads CASSETFLQLNTEAFF. In DNA, the CDR3 is TGCGCCAGCAGCGAAACCTTCTTGCAGCTGAACACTGAAGCTTTCTTT. The chain couples TRBV5-1 to TRBJ1-1; D gene uncertain. The CDR3 runs 16 residues. Germline CDR1 SGHRS, CDR2 YFSETQ. Trimming left V 4 bases short and J 0 bases short, with 16 bases between.

This clonotype was observed a few times. The V and J genes are TRBV9 and TRBJ2-7; D assignment may be TRBD1 or TRBD2 (5 bases each). The CDR3 contains 15 residues. Trimming stripped 0 bases from V and 1 base from J, with 11 bases between. Germline V gene data show CDR1 as SGDLS and CDR2 as YYNGEE. CDR3 DNA sequence: TGTGCCAGCAGCGTAGCGACCGGGGCGTCCTACGAGCAGTACTTC. It encodes CASSVATGASYEQYF.

The chain recombines TRBV4-1 with TRBJ1-5, with D hard to call. CDR3 length: 13 residues. In germline, CDR1 is MGHRA, CDR2 YSYEKL. V was pared by 1 base and J by 3 bases, with 4 bases between. CDR3 DNA: TGCGCCAGCAGCCAAGTATCCAATCAGCCCCAGCATTTT. Its protein is CASSQVSNQPQHF.

Ten or more counts support this clonotype. The chain combines TRBV27 with TRBJ2-5, with 8 bases that match TRBD1. The CDR3 contains 16 residues. Trimming cost V 2 bases and J 0 bases; bases outside gene matches: 5. The germline CDR1 and CDR2 sequences are MNHEY and SMNVEV (reference sequence). The CDR3 DNA sequence: TGTGCCAGCAGTTTAAGGGCAGGGGGCTACCAAGAGACCCAGTACTTC. It is translated as CASSLRAGGYQETQYF.

This clonotype has at least ten counts. The chain is built from TRBV6-2 or TRBV6-3 and TRBJ2-1; D is ambiguous. V gave up 0 bases and J gave up 0 bases, with 15 bases separating them. The CDR3 is 18 amino acids. In germline, CDR1 is MNHEY, CDR2 SVGEGT. CDR3 sequence reads: CASSYSIEAPSSYNEQFF. The CDR3 DNA sequence: TGTGCCAGCAGTTACTCGATCGAGGCCCCGAGCTCCTACAATGAGCAGTTCTTC.